This TCR beta chain was recovered during a study of cytomegalovirus exposure and HLA in healthy donors. Study context: Researchers previously reported finding about 110 million unique TCR beta sequences from 170 million or so T cells.

As concerns this clone: As yet, its antigen is unknown.

Notes on the study in general: Segments of the TCR beta V type were, in most cases, productive about 87% or about 30% of the time in an earlier analysis. A later analysis linked a missense variant in DCLRE1C to the trimming of TCR beta V and J genes. Common viral pathogens seemed to be connected with several of the most significant clusters, according to a later analysis.

The CDR3 is made up of 14 amino acids. CDR1 is SGHTA, CDR2 FQGTGA, per germline. Trimming took 2 bases from V and 5 from J; bases not matched to a gene: 1. PCR primers comprised 60 Vbeta and 13 Jbeta primers. TCRdb's copy holds only in-frame clones and misses some; the assay was immunoSEQ multiplex PCR. In total, the table holds about 170,000 clones. The J gene is TRBJ2-2, the V gene TRBV7-3; TRBD2 matches at 8 bases. Material for sequencing was PBMCs. This TCR derives from a woman between 18 and 30 years old in good health and CMV-seropositive. CDR3: CASSLRGGTGELFF. In DNA, the CDR3 is TGTGCCAGCAGCTTACGGGGGGGGACCGGGGAGCTGTTTTTT.